This is a list of T cell receptor beta chains from one sample in a study of beta chain features in type 1 diabetes. Generated by immunoSEQ multiplex PCR, the TCRdb table keeps only in-frame clones and is missing some. This sample carries 970,000 or so clones, roughly 16% of them seen once, and the ten largest clones take about 0.02%. The specimen sequenced was naive CD4+ T cells from blood. These receptor sequences come from a young woman in good health. The CDR3 runs from the conserved cysteine through the conserved F or W. The D gene is left open where the match is weak. Clone size, where shown, is once, few, many, or a class for clones that have expanded.

CDR3nt | CDR3aa | v_gene | len | d_gene | j_gene | abundance
TGCGCCAGCAGCCAAGATCGCGGGACTAGCGTTGACAATGAGCAGTTCTTC | CASSQDRGTSVDNEQFF | TRBV4-3 | 17 | TRBD2 | TRBJ2-1 | few
TGTGCCAGCAGTTTATACACTAGCGGGAGCTACAATGAGCAGTTCTTC | CASSLYTSGSYNEQFF | TRBV28 | 16 | TRBD2 | TRBJ2-1 | few
TGTGCCAGCAGCCTCGCGGGGGAGCAGTACTTC | CASSLAGEQYF | TRBV2 | 11 | - | TRBJ2-7 | few
TGTGCCAGTAGTGCCATCGGGGACAGGAGAAATCAGCCCCAGCATTTT | CASSAIGDRRNQPQHF | TRBV19 | 16 | TRBD1 | TRBJ1-5 | -
TGTGCCAGCAGCCACCCGGCGGGGAGGGGCTCCTACGAGCAGTACTTC | CASSHPAGRGSYEQYF | TRBV28 | 16 | TRBD2 | TRBJ2-7 | -
TGTGCCAGCAGTTTCGGACAGACCGCCCAGAATGGCTACACCTTC | CASSFGQTAQNGYTF | TRBV5-4 | 15 | - | TRBJ1-2 | -
TGCGCCAGCAGCTTGTCGTCGAATGGAAACACCATATATTTT | CASSLSSNGNTIYF | TRBV5-1 | 14 | - | TRBJ1-3 | -
TGTGCCAGCAGATACGGACTAGCGGGAGCTGACGAGCAGTACTTC | CASRYGLAGADEQYF | TRBV6-1 | 15 | TRBD2 | TRBJ2-7 | -
TGTGCCAGCAGGGGGTCTTCCAAAAACATTCAGTACTTC | CASRGSSKNIQYF | TRBV2 | 13 | - | TRBJ2-4 | -
TGTGCCAGCAGCTCCGCGGGGGCTATCTCCTACAATGAGCAGTTCTTC | CASSSAGAISYNEQFF | TRBV7-3 | 16 | - | TRBJ2-1 | few
TGCGCCAGCAGCCAAGGACAGGACAGGGCAGATACGCAGTATTTT | CASSQGQDRADTQYF | TRBV4-3 | 15 | TRBD1 | TRBJ2-3 | -
TGTGCCAGCAGCCAAGATGGGACTAGACCTTACGAGCAGTACTTC | CASSQDGTRPYEQYF | TRBV4-2 | 15 | TRBD2 | TRBJ2-7 | few
TGTGCCAGCAGTGTACTTTCTAACACTGAAGCTTTCTTT | CASSVLSNTEAFF | TRBV6-1 | 13 | - | TRBJ1-1 | -
TGCGCCAGCAGCTTTTCAGTGCCCCCCGGGGAGCTGTTTTTT | CASSFSVPPGELFF | TRBV5-1 | 14 | - | TRBJ2-2 | -
TGTGCCAGCAGCGATAGGGGGATAGCGGGCAACCAAGAGACCCAGTACTTC | CASSDRGIAGNQETQYF | TRBV7-9 | 17 | - | TRBJ2-5 | few
TGTGCCAGCAGCGTAAGCGAAAGCACAGATACGCAGTATTTT | CASSVSESTDTQYF | TRBV11-2 | 14 | - | TRBJ2-3 | -
TGTGCCAGCAGACCCGCCGGCACAGATACGCAGTATTTT | CASRPAGTDTQYF | TRBV28 | 13 | - | TRBJ2-3 | few
TGTGCCAGCACTCAGACAGATCCGTTTGAAAAACTGTTTTTT | CASTQTDPFEKLFF | TRBV5-8 | 14 | - | TRBJ1-4 | few
TGCGCCAGCAGCCAAGACCTGGGGACTAGGCTCTACGAGCAGTACTTC | CASSQDLGTRLYEQYF | TRBV4-3 | 16 | TRBD2 | TRBJ2-7 | -
TGTGCCAGTAGTATTGGAAATTCCTACGAGCAGTACTTC | CASSIGNSYEQYF | TRBV19 | 13 | - | TRBJ2-7 | few
TGTGCCAGCAGCAAAGCCTTTCGGGACAGTACCTCGAGCTCCTACAATGAGCAGTTCTTC | CASSKAFRDSTSSSYNEQFF | TRBV21-1 | 20 | - | TRBJ2-1 | -
TGTGCCAGCAGCGTAGTTGGGGACACCCTCCTTCGGACAGATACGCAGTATTTT | CASSVVGDTLLRTDTQYF | TRBV9 | 18 | - | TRBJ2-3 | -
TGTGCCAGCAGCAGCTTACGGACTAGCGGAGAAGAGACCCAGTACTTC | CASSSLRTSGEETQYF | TRBV7-9 | 16 | TRBD2 | TRBJ2-5 | few
TGTGCCAGCAGCGTAGACAGGCCGCCCACCGGGGAGCTGTTTTTT | CASSVDRPPTGELFF | TRBV7-8 | 15 | - | TRBJ2-2 | few
TGTGCCAGTCAAGACAGCCCTAATGAAAAACTGTTTTTT | CASQDSPNEKLFF | TRBV19 | 13 | - | TRBJ1-4 | -
TGTGCCGCCGGACCCGCTGGGACAGGAGGCGATACGCAGTATTTT | CAAGPAGTGGDTQYF | TRBV5-8 | 15 | TRBD1 | TRBJ2-3 | few
TGCGCCAGCAGCCACACAGGGTCACCCGGGAACACCATATATTTT | CASSHTGSPGNTIYF | TRBV4-3 | 15 | - | TRBJ1-3 | -
TGCAGCGTTGACCGAGCGGCCAAAGAGACCCAGTACTTC | CSVDRAAKETQYF | TRBV29-1 | 13 | - | TRBJ2-5 | few
TGTGCCAGCAGCTGGGCGGTGGGAGAATACAATGAGCAGTTCTTC | CASSWAVGEYNEQFF | TRBV11-2 | 15 | - | TRBJ2-1 | few
TGTGCCAGCAGAATAGGGGGCGCGCACCCGGCAACTGAAGCTTTCTTT | CASRIGGAHPATEAFF | TRBV28 | 16 | TRBD1 | TRBJ1-1 | -
TGTGCCAGCAGCCAGCGGATCTTGTCCGCCTACAATGAGCAGTTCTTC | CASSQRILSAYNEQFF | TRBV25-1 | 16 | - | TRBJ2-1 | -
TGTGCCACCGTACCGGGACAGGGAACAAATGGCTACACCTTC | CATVPGQGTNGYTF | TRBV6-5 | 14 | TRBD1 | TRBJ1-2 | -
TGTGCCAGCAGCTTAGCAGTTAAAGAGACCCAGTACTTC | CASSLAVKETQYF | TRBV7-2 | 13 | - | TRBJ2-5 | -
TGTGCCACCAGCGGGGTCCCGGGGACAGTAGATGGCTACACCTTC | CATSGVPGTVDGYTF | TRBV15 | 15 | TRBD1 | TRBJ1-2 | -
TGCAGCGCTAATAGGGTAGAGACCCAGTACTTC | CSANRVETQYF | TRBV20-1 | 11 | - | TRBJ2-5 | -
TGCAGCGCAGCGGAACTGAACACCGGGGAGCTGTTTTTT | CSAAELNTGELFF | TRBV29-1 | 13 | - | TRBJ2-2 | few
TGTGCCAGTAGCCGACCCCCAGGGGTCGGGGCCAACGTCCTGACTTTC | CASSRPPGVGANVLTF | TRBV19 | 16 | - | TRBJ2-6 | few
TGTGCCAGCAGTTTTAGTGGGAGTGGCGACAATGAGCAGTTCTTC | CASSFSGSGDNEQFF | TRBV28 | 15 | - | TRBJ2-1 | few
TGTGCCAGCAGTGAACACGGACAGGGGGCTGTCACAGATACGCAGTATTTT | CASSEHGQGAVTDTQYF | TRBV25-1 | 17 | TRBD1 | TRBJ2-3 | few
TGTGCCAGCAGCTTGAGCGGGGAGCTGTTTTTT | CASSLSGELFF | TRBV5-6 | 11 | - | TRBJ2-2 | -
TGTGCCAGCAGCCGCTCTGGCGTTTCCTACGAGCAGTACTTC | CASSRSGVSYEQYF | TRBV5-6 | 14 | - | TRBJ2-7 | few
TGCAGTGCTTGGGGAGATACGCAGTATTTT | CSAWGDTQYF | TRBV20-1 | 10 | - | TRBJ2-3 | -
TGCGCCAGCCTCTCGGGACTAGCGGGAGTGGGCACAGATACGCAGTATTTT | CASLSGLAGVGTDTQYF | TRBV5-1 | 17 | TRBD2 | TRBJ2-3 | few
TGTGCCAGCAGCTTAGATGGGAAGAACACTGAAGCTTTCTTT | CASSLDGKNTEAFF | TRBV7-2 | 14 | - | TRBJ1-1 | few
TGTGCCAGCAGCTTCCTCCGACAGATCGAGACCCAGTACTTC | CASSFLRQIETQYF | TRBV11-2 | 14 | - | TRBJ2-5 | -
TGTGCCAGCAGCGCCCTAGGAGCGGGAGTCTACAATGAGCAGTTCTTC | CASSALGAGVYNEQFF | TRBV7-9 | 16 | TRBD2 | TRBJ2-1 | -
TGTGCCAGCAGACCCGGGACAGGGGGCGTTCAGCCCCAGCATTTT | CASRPGTGGVQPQHF | TRBV6-5 | 15 | TRBD1 | TRBJ1-5 | few
TGTGCCAGCAGCCAGGGTTCGGGACTAGCGGGAGTTGGGCAGTACTTC | CASSQGSGLAGVGQYF | TRBV4-2 | 16 | TRBD2 | TRBJ2-7 | few
TGTGCCAGCAGTTTGGACCCCGGGACAGGGGTGAGGGAAAAACTGTTTTTT | CASSLDPGTGVREKLFF | TRBV28 | 17 | TRBD1 | TRBJ1-4 | -
TGTGCCACCAGCAGGGCGGACAGGAGAGGAACTGAAGCTTTCTTT | CATSRADRRGTEAFF | TRBV15 | 15 | TRBD1 | TRBJ1-1 | few